A selection of T cell receptor beta chains follows, all from one sample in a study of shared clonotypes between healthy human individuals. Using immunoSEQ multiplex PCR, the repertoire was profiled, and TCRdb retains in-frame clones only, with some absent. The sample records about 1.5 million clones, 95% to 99% being singletons. The source material was naive CD4+ T cells sorted from blood. The receptors shown here come from a man aged 25-40 years in good health. The CDR3 runs from the conserved cysteine through the conserved F or W. A D gene is named only where the DNA matches it firmly. Size is omitted from some rows. Given values are once, few, many or a class for expanded clones.

>.|.|TRBV9|TRBJ2-1
TGTGCCAGCAGCGTATCCAGCAGCAGACACTACAATGAGCAGTTCTTC
CASSVSSSRHYNEQFF
>.|.|TRBV30|TRBJ2-1
TGTGCCTGGAGTAGAGGGAGGTTCTACAATGAGCAGTTCTTC
CAWSRGRFYNEQFF
>.|.|TRBV7-9|TRBJ2-1
TGTGCCAGCAGCCCTCTTGGAGCTATTCACAATGAGCAGTTCTTC
CASSPLGAIHNEQFF
>.|.|TRBV14|TRBJ1-2
TGTGCCAGCAGCACCAAGAACAGTTTACGTGGCTACACCTTC
CASSTKNSLRGYTF
>.|.|TRBV29-1|TRBJ2-2
TGCAGCGCAAGAGGGAGGGAGCTGTTTTTT
CSARGRELFF
>.|.|TRBV27|TRBJ2-3
TGTGCCAGCAGGATAGCCCTGCGGCCAGATACGCAGTATTTT
CASRIALRPDTQYF
>.|.|TRBV28|TRBJ2-2
TGTGCCAGCAGTCTCCCAAGGTCGAACACCGGGGAGCTGTTTTTT
CASSLPRSNTGELFF
>once|.|TRBV28|TRBJ1-2
TGTGCCAGCAGTTTACCGGCAGGGCAAAGCTATGGCTACACCTTC
CASSLPAGQSYGYTF
>.|.|TRBV21-1|TRBJ1-2
TGTGCCAGCATTTTTAACTATGGCTACACCTTC
CASIFNYGYTF
>.|TRBD2|TRBV2|TRBJ2-3
TGTGCCAGCAGGTTCGGGGGGGGCACAGATACGCAGTATTTT
CASRFGGGTDTQYF
>.|TRBD1|TRBV25-1|TRBJ2-3
TGTGCCAGCACCACCGGGACAGGGGGACCAGATACGCAGTATTTT
CASTTGTGGPDTQYF
>.|.|TRBV28|TRBJ1-5
TGTGCCAGCAGTACCCCGCCGGCCATTCAGCCCCAGCATTTT
CASSTPPAIQPQHF
>.|.|TRBV6-5|TRBJ2-4
TGTGCCAGCAGTTACGGGCTAGCCAAAAACATTCAGTACTTC
CASSYGLAKNIQYF
>.|.|TRBV7-9|TRBJ2-1
TGTGCCAGCAGCCTCGAGACTAGGGCCAATGAGCAGTTCTTC
CASSLETRANEQFF
>.|TRBD2|TRBV5-1|TRBJ2-7
TGCGCCAGCAGCTTGGAGCTAGCGGGAGCCTACGAGCAGTACTTC
CASSLELAGAYEQYF
>once|TRBD1|TRBV5-6|TRBJ2-7
TGTGCCAGCAGCTACGCGACAGGGTTGTACGAGCAGTACTTC
CASSYATGLYEQYF
>.|.|TRBV5-1|TRBJ2-3
TGCGCCAGCAGCGCCCCGGGATCCCCAGATACGCAGTATTTT
CASSAPGSPDTQYF
>.|.|TRBV30|TRBJ2-6
TGTGCCTGGAGTATGTTTGGGGCCAACGTCCTGACTTTC
CAWSMFGANVLTF
>.|.|TRBV2|TRBJ2-5
TGTGCCAGCAGGACGCACTCAGGCCTCTGGGAGACCCAGTACTTC
CASRTHSGLWETQYF
>.|TRBD1|TRBV2|TRBJ1-4
TGTGCCAGCAGGGCAGGGGGCACTAATGAAAAACTGTTTTTT
CASRAGGTNEKLFF
>once|.|TRBV5-6|TRBJ1-1
TGTGCCAGCAGCTTCTGGGGTGCCGAAGCTTTCTTT
CASSFWGAEAFF
>.|TRBD1|TRBV5-1|TRBJ1-2
TGCGCCAGCAGCTTTATACCGGGACAGGGTGGCTATGGCTACACCTTC
CASSFIPGQGGYGYTF
>.|.|TRBV25-1|TRBJ2-6
TGTGCCAGCAGCAGCGGCCATCAGTGGGGGACAGGGGCCAACGTCCTGACTTTC
CASSSGHQWGTGANVLTF
>.|.|TRBV20-1|TRBJ2-7
TGCAGTGCCCCATCGTTAGACGAGCAGTACTTC
CSAPSLDEQYF
>.|TRBD1|TRBV4-3|TRBJ1-2
TGCGCCAGCAGCCATGGGGACAGATCGTTTGTGGGGGGCTACACCTTC
CASSHGDRSFVGGYTF
>.|.|TRBV5-1|TRBJ2-3
TGCGCCAGCAGCTACGCATACCGGGACCCCGAGACAGATACGCAGTATTTT
CASSYAYRDPETDTQYF
>.|.|TRBV7-2|TRBJ2-7
TGTGCCAGCAGCTTAGTTCCAGGGATGGGGGAGCAGTACTTC
CASSLVPGMGEQYF